One and the same sample provided the 27 T cell receptor beta chains below, sequenced in a study of blood T cell repertoires in COVID-19. Clones were sequenced by immunoSEQ multiplex PCR, and TCRdb holds only the in-frame ones, with some missing. The sample records hundreds of thousands of clones, around 90% being singletons. The sample consisted of peripheral blood. These receptors all stem from an elderly man with acute or convalescent COVID-19.

This clone was picked up one time. The chain carries TRBV15 and TRBJ2-3; 7 bases map to TRBD2. This CDR3 contains 16 residues. V lost 1 base to trimming and J lost 4 bases; unmatched junction nucleotides: 8. In germline, CDR1 is LNHNV, CDR2 YYDKDF (reference sequence). The CDR3 DNA reads TGTGCCACCAGCAGAGTCATGGCGGGAGTTTCAGATACGCAGTATTTT. It translates to CATSRVMAGVSDTQYF. The variable domain in full, completed from reference TRBV15 and TRBJ2-3, reads DAMVIQNPRYQVTQFGKPVTLSCSQTLNHNVMYWYQQKSSQAPKLLFHYYDKDFNNEADTPDNFQSRRPNTSFCFLDIRSPGLGDTAMYLCATSRVMAGVSDTQYFGPGTRLTVL.

This chain uses TRBV28 with TRBJ2-1, with 8 bases lining up with TRBD1. V gave up 5 bases and J gave up 2 bases; unmatched junction bases: 2. CDR1 is MDHEN, CDR2 SYDVKM, per germline. The CDR3 totals 14 residues. The CDR3 coding sequence is TGTGCCAGCAGTCGGACAGGGCCCTACAATGAGCAGTTCTTC. Its protein is CASSRTGPYNEQFF. Using reference TRBV28 and TRBJ2-1 for the parts outside the CDR3, the full variable domain is DVKVTQSSRYLVKRTGEKVFLECVQDMDHENMFWYRQDPGLGLRLIYFSYDVKMKEKGDIPEGYSVSREKKERFSLILESASTNQTSMYLCASSRTGPYNEQFFGPGTRLTVL.

The V call is TRBV19, the J call TRBJ2-3, with 12 bases aligning to TRBD1. V shed 4 bases, J shed 4 bases, and the junction held 3 bases outside the gene matches. The CDR3 has 15 amino acids. Germline CDR1 and CDR2: LNHDA and SQIVND (reference sequence). The CDR3 bases are TGTGCCAGTAGTAGCCGGGACAGGGGGCCAGATACGCAGTATTTT. It encodes CASSSRDRGPDTQYF. Using reference TRBV19 and TRBJ2-3 for the parts outside the CDR3, the full variable domain is DGGITQSPKYLFRKEGQNVTLSCEQNLNHDAMYWYRQDPGQGLRLIYYSQIVNDFQKGDIAEGYSVSREKKESFPLTVTSAQKNPTAFYLCASSSRDRGPDTQYFGPGTRLTVL.

The genes are TRBV20-1 and TRBJ2-7; D remains ambiguous. Looked up from germline, CDR1 is DFQATT and CDR2 is SNEGSKA (reference sequence). V lost 6 bases, J lost 1 base, and 7 bases lay in between. The CDR3 covers 11 residues. The CDR3: CSALYSYEQYF. The CDR3 DNA reads as TGCAGTGCCCTTTATTCCTACGAGCAGTACTTC.

In its sample, this clone was seen a few times. The chain has TRBV29-1 and TRBJ1-1; 8 bases line up with TRBD1. After removal of 5 bases from V and 4 bases from J, the junction contained 3 bases not matched to a gene. This CDR3 is 12 amino acids long. Germline-derived CDR1 and CDR2 are SQVTM and ANQGSEA. The CDR3 DNA follows: TGCAGCGTTAATGACAGGGGCACTGAAGCTTTCTTT. Its translation: CSVNDRGTEAFF.

This chain links TRBV5-1 with TRBJ1-2; D is uncertain. CDR3 length: 14 amino acids. Per germline, CDR1 SGHRS and CDR2 YFSETQ. V was cut by 1 base and J by 8 bases, with 15 bases left in between. Here the CDR3 reads CASSLIPGAEGYTF. CDR3 in DNA: TGCGCCAGCAGCTTGATCCCTGGTGCTGAGGGCTACACCTTC.

The CDR3 DNA sequence: TGTGCCAGCAGCCAAATGACAGGGGAAGGAAACACCATATATTTT. This codes for CASSQMTGEGNTIYF. The chain uses TRBV3-1 (or the pseudogene TRBV3-2) and TRBJ1-3; 8 nucleotides align to TRBD1. The CDR3 has 15 amino acids. The V gene's germline CDR1 is LGHDT and CDR2 YNNKEL (reference sequence). V shed 2 bases, J shed 4 bases, and the junction held 4 bases outside the gene matches.

This chain uses TRBV15 with TRBJ2-3; TRBD2 matches at 7 bases. From germline, CDR1 is LNHNV and CDR2 YYDKDF (reference sequence). After removal of 3 bases from V and 2 bases from J, the junction contained 5 bases not matched to a gene. This CDR3 comprises 15 residues. CDR3 region: CATSRRAGFTDTQYF. The CDR3, as DNA: TGTGCCACCAGCAGGCGAGCGGGGTTCACAGATACGCAGTATTTT.

The chain combines TRBV6-5 with TRBJ2-5; a possible D gene is TRBD1 (5 bases). Trimming left V 6 bases short and J 2 bases short, with 10 bases between. Germline V gene lookup returns CDR1 MNHEY and CDR2 SVGAGI. There are 13 residues in the CDR3. The CDR3 DNA reads TGTGCCAGCAGCAGGGTGCCTCAAGAGACCCAGTACTTC. Protein product: CASSRVPQETQYF.

This CDR3 reads CASSPRGGYEQFF. CDR3 coding DNA: TGTGCCAGCAGCCCTAGGGGGGGCTATGAGCAGTTCTTC. The chain links TRBV11-3 to TRBJ2-1; TRBD2 might be the D (7 bases). This CDR3 comprises 13 residues. CDR1 and CDR2 (germline): SGHNT, YENEEA. The germline V and J ends were trimmed by 5 bases and 8 bases, with 13 bases remaining between them.

The chain is built from TRBV6-6 and TRBJ2-2; D gene ambiguous. CDR3 length: 12 residues. Germline V gene sequence: CDR1 MNHNY, CDR2 SVGAGI (reference sequence). V was shortened by 7 bases and J by 3 bases, with 6 bases between the two germline ends. CDR3 amino acids: CASTSYTGELFF. In DNA, the CDR3 is TGTGCCAGCACCTCCTACACCGGGGAGCTGTTTTTT.

The sample holds a few counts of this clone. The chain combines TRBV5-1 with TRBJ2-7; D remains ambiguous. The CDR3 spans 15 residues. Per germline, CDR1 SGHRS and CDR2 YFSETQ. V lost 1 base, J lost 2 bases, and 13 bases lay in between. In DNA, the CDR3 is TGCGCCAGCAGCTTGAACGTGGGCAGCCCCTACGAGCAGTACTTC. Encoded protein: CASSLNVGSPYEQYF.

This clone was seen a few times. CDR3 loop: CASRAASYEQYF. In DNA, the CDR3 is TGTGCCAGCAGAGCGGCCTCCTACGAGCAGTACTTC. This rearrangement joins TRBV28 to TRBJ2-7; possibly TRBD2 for D (5 bases). CDR1 and CDR2 from the germline V gene are MDHEN and SYDVKM. V lost 6 bases to trimming and J lost 0 bases, with 6 bases between them. The CDR3 consists of 12 residues.

This rearrangement joins TRBV24-1 to TRBJ2-2, with 9 positions matching TRBD1. The V and J ends lost 5 bases and 5 bases, in that order; junction bases with no gene match: 8. This CDR3 is built from 16 residues. Germline V gives CDR1 KGHDR, CDR2 SFDVKD. The CDR3 bases are TGTGCCACCAGTGCACCCGGGACAGGGAGGACCGGGGAGCTGTTTTTT. The encoded protein is CATSAPGTGRTGELFF.

The chain has TRBV18 and TRBJ1-4; 9 nucleotides align to TRBD1. CDR3 length equals 16 residues. CDR1 is KGHSH and CDR2 is LQKENI in the germline V gene. Unmatched junction bases numbered 5, after V lost 5 bases and J lost 1 base. The CDR3 is CASSSRQGVTNEKLFF. As DNA, the CDR3 is TGTGCCAGCTCAAGTCGACAGGGGGTAACTAATGAAAAACTGTTTTTT.

V and J are TRBV14 and TRBJ2-6, with TRBD1 matching over 7 bases. The CDR3 is made up of 17 amino acids. J lost 0 bases, V lost 4 bases, and 6 bases had no gene match. Germline CDR1 and CDR2: SGHDN and FVKESK. CDR3 protein: CASSLGTESSGANVLTF. For the CDR3, the DNA is TGTGCCAGCAGCCTCGGGACAGAGTCCTCTGGGGCCAACGTCCTGACTTTC.

Worth noting for this clone: The sample has other DNA sequences that encode this CDR3 too. The rearrangement uses TRBV11-2 and TRBJ2-6, with 7 bases fitting TRBD2. The length of the CDR3 is 16 residues. Germline V gene sequence: CDR1 SGHAT, CDR2 FQNNGV. V shed 1 base, J shed 2 bases, and the junction held 2 bases outside the gene matches. CDR3 nucleotide sequence: TGTGCCAGCAGCTTAGTGGGGGGGGCTGGGGCCAACGTCCTGACTTTC. Amino acid sequence: CASSLVGGAGANVLTF.

This clone appeared once. V gene TRBV5-1 combines with J gene TRBJ1-1, with TRBD1 as a possible D gene (6 bases). The CDR3 extends over 15 amino acids. The V end lost 4 bases, the J end lost 2 bases, and 15 bases lay between the germline ends. CDR1 is SGHRS, CDR2 YFSETQ, per germline. The CDR3 nucleotides are TGCGCCAGCAGCCGGGAAGGACAGCTCAACACTGAAGCTTTCTTT. Its protein is CASSREGQLNTEAFF.

This chain joins TRBV11-3 and TRBJ2-1; TRBD2 matches at 8 bases. V dropped 5 bases and J dropped 4; count of bases not matched to a gene: 4. CDR1 and CDR2 (germline): SGHNT, YENEEA. The CDR3 runs to 14 residues. The CDR3 protein is CASSLSGSYNEQFF. For the CDR3, the DNA is TGTGCCAGCAGCCTCAGCGGGAGTTACAATGAGCAGTTCTTC.

This clone was observed a single time. The chain recombines TRBV6-1 with TRBJ1-3; no firm D call. V was pared by 1 base and J by 2 bases, with 9 bases between. The CDR3 runs 15 residues. Germline assignment: CDR1 MNHNS and CDR2 SASEGT. The chain's CDR3 is CASSEVNRAGNTIYF. CDR3 sequence (DNA): TGTGCCAGCAGTGAAGTAAACAGAGCTGGAAACACCATATATTTT.

The CDR3 nucleotides read TGTGCCAGCAGTTTAGGGGGCGTTTATACGCAGTATTTT. Residues: CASSLGGVYTQYF. This chain links TRBV28 with TRBJ2-3; D might be TRBD1 (6 bases). Germline assignment: CDR1 MDHEN and CDR2 SYDVKM. The CDR3 runs 13 residues. Trimming stripped 2 bases from V and 7 bases from J, with 10 bases between.

The chain is built from TRBV4-3 and TRBJ2-7; 10 nucleotides agree with TRBD2. Germline values: CDR1 LGHNA, CDR2 YSLEER. The CDR3 runs 14 residues. After removal of 1 base from V and 4 bases from J, the junction contained 1 base not matched to a gene. CDR3 nucleotides: TGCGCCAGCAGCCAAGCACTAGCGGGGTACGAGCAGTACTTC. It specifies CASSQALAGYEQYF.

The genes are TRBV28 and TRBJ1-4; a possible D gene is TRBD1 (5 bases). The V end lost 6 bases, the J end lost 8 bases, and 19 bases lay between the germline ends. CDR1 is MDHEN, CDR2 SYDVKM, per germline. The CDR3 extends over 15 amino acids. CDR3 amino acids: CASSLLGRAAEKLFF. The CDR3 nucleotides are TGTGCCAGCAGCCTTTTGGGCAGGGCGGCAGAAAAACTGTTTTTT.

The CDR3 spells CASSQQNSGNTIYF. As DNA, the CDR3 is TGTGCCAGCAGCCAACAGAACTCTGGAAACACCATATATTTT. The genes are TRBV3-1 (or the pseudogene TRBV3-2) and TRBJ1-3; D unresolved. This CDR3 spans 14 amino acids. The V and J ends lost 2 bases and 0 bases respectively, with 5 bases between them. Germline CDR1 reads LGHDT; CDR2 reads YNNKEL (reference sequence).

This clone was seen just once. This chain connects TRBV2 to TRBJ2-2; D remains ambiguous. With 3 bases removed from V and 0 bases from J, the gap between germline ends came to 5 bases. The CDR3 sequence is 14 residues long. CDR1 SNHLY and CDR2 FYNNEI come from the germline V gene. Written as DNA, the CDR3 is TGTGCCAGCAGTGAGACATCGAACACCGGGGAGCTGTTTTTT. Its protein product is CASSETSNTGELFF. Using reference TRBV2 and TRBJ2-2 for the parts outside the CDR3, the full variable domain is EPEVTQTPSHQVTQMGQEVILRCVPISNHLYFYWYRQILGQKVEFLVSFYNNEISEKSEIFDDQFSVERPDGSNFTLKIRSTKLEDSAMYFCASSETSNTGELFFGEGSRLTVL.

The gene calls are TRBV19 and TRBJ2-5, with D perhaps TRBD1 (6 bases). The CDR3 sequence is 15 residues long. CDR1 is LNHDA and CDR2 is SQIVND in the germline V gene (reference sequence). Trimming took 3 bases from V and 4 from J, leaving 15 bases between them. As DNA, the CDR3 is TGTGCCAGTAGTATTAGCAGGGGAATTCGAGAGACCCAGTACTTC. Translated: CASSISRGIRETQYF.

This clone was counted only a few times. The rearrangement joins TRBV30 to TRBJ1-1; D not certain. This CDR3 spans 16 amino acids. V was clipped by 4 bases and J by 1 base, with 19 bases between them. CDR1 GTSNPN and CDR2 SVGIG come from the germline V gene (reference sequence). This chain's CDR3 is CAWTKSKKNGNTEAFF. In DNA, the CDR3 is TGTGCCTGGACGAAATCGAAGAAAAACGGGAACACTGAAGCTTTCTTT.